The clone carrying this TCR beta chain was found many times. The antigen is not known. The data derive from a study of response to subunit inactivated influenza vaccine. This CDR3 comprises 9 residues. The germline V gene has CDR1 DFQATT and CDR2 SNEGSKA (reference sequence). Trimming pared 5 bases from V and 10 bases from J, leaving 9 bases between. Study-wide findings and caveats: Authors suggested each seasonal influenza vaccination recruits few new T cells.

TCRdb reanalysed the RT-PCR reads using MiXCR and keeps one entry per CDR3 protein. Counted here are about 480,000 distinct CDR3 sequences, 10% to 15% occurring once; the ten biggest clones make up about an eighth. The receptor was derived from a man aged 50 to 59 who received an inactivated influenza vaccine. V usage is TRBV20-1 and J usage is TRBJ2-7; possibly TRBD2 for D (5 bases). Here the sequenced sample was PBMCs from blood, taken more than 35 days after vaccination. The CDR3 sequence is CSAGPGQYF. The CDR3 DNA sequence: TGCAGTGCTGGACCGGGACAGTACTTC.